A single sample is the source of the 11 T cell receptor beta chains below, sequenced in a study of cytomegalovirus exposure and HLA in healthy donors. Researchers ran the PCR with 60 Vbeta and 13 Jbeta primers. Using immunoSEQ multiplex PCR, the repertoire was profiled, and TCRdb retains in-frame clones only, with some absent. The sample records roughly 130,000 clones, more than 8% being singletons. Material: PBMCs. These receptors were taken from a middle-aged man in good health and CMV-seronegative.

This chain joins TRBV30 and TRBJ1-2; D remains unclear. Between the trimmed V and J ends, which lost 0 bases and 1 base, there was a span of 6 bases. The CDR3 is 13 residues long. The germline CDR1 and CDR2 sequences are GTSNPN and SVGIG (reference sequence). CDR3 in amino acids: CAWSVDNNYGYTF. CDR3 coding DNA: TGTGCCTGGAGTGTAGACAATAACTATGGCTACACCTTC.

This clone occurred once. The chain has TRBV7-6 and TRBJ1-3; D ambiguous. V lost 5 bases to trimming and J lost 2 bases, with 13 bases between them. Germline loops: CDR1 SGHVS, CDR2 FNYEAQ. This CDR3 has 15 amino acids. CDR3 nucleotides: TGTGCCAGCAGCCCAATAGAACCCCCTGGAAACACCATATATTTT. This encodes CASSPIEPPGNTIYF.

J is TRBJ1-5 and V is TRBV28; D unclear. Germline V gives CDR1 MDHEN, CDR2 SYDVKM. The CDR3 is 13 residues long. The ends were cut back, 5 bases at V and 5 bases at J, with 10 bases in the middle. This chain's CDR3 is CASSRGWHQPQHF. The CDR3 DNA sequence: TGTGCCAGCAGTAGAGGGTGGCATCAGCCCCAGCATTTT.

This clone was detected only a few times. The rearrangement uses TRBV18 and TRBJ1-1, with D perhaps matching TRBD1 (5 bases). V lost 6 bases and J lost 4, with 12 bases in between. CDR3 length equals 13 residues. CDR1 KGHSH and CDR2 LQKENI come from the germline V gene. CDR3 residues: CASSREQGTEAFF. CDR3 DNA sequence: TGTGCCAGCTCGCGGGAGCAGGGCACTGAAGCTTTCTTT.

The chain links TRBV23-1 to TRBJ2-7, with TRBD2 as a possible D gene (6 bases). TRBV23-1 is known as an ORF, though its function is uncertain. The CDR3 contains 16 residues. V gave up 3 bases and J gave up 5 bases, with 20 bases separating them. CDR3 DNA sequence: TGCGCCAGCAGTCAGCCTGAAATGAGGGCGGGACACGAGCAGTACTTC. It translates to CASSQPEMRAGHEQYF.

This clone was seen more than once but under ten times. V usage is TRBV5-4 and J usage is TRBJ1-4; D may be TRBD1 (6 bases). Trimming pared 2 bases from V and 8 bases from J, leaving 19 bases between. CDR3 length: 16 amino acids. The germline V gene has CDR1 SGHNT and CDR2 YYREEE (reference sequence). In DNA form, the CDR3 reads TGTGCCAGCAGCTTTGGGGACGGCGGGGGCGCCGAAAAACTGTTTTTT. Amino acid sequence: CASSFGDGGGAEKLFF.

The table lists this clone with a few counts. The chain joins TRBV7-2 to TRBJ2-5; no clear D gene. The ends were cut back, 1 base at V and 5 bases at J, with 11 bases in the middle. The CDR3 covers 14 residues. Germline V gene data show CDR1 as SGHTA and CDR2 as FQGNSA. CDR3 sequence (DNA): TGTGCCAGCAGCTTAGATTCCTACCCCGAGACCCAGTACTTC. Its translation: CASSLDSYPETQYF.

This chain connects TRBV5-1 to TRBJ1-5, with 7 bases that match TRBD1. V shed 0 bases and J 5 bases; nucleotides not matched to a gene: 5. Germline V gives CDR1 SGHRS, CDR2 YFSETQ. This CDR3 has 15 amino acids. The CDR3 protein is CASSLGDSSHQPQHF. The DNA for the CDR3 is TGCGCCAGCAGCTTGGGGGACAGTTCCCATCAGCCCCAGCATTTT.

The chain combines TRBV7-6 with TRBJ1-1, with TRBD1 matching 8 bases. CDR1 and CDR2 (germline): SGHVS, FNYEAQ. This CDR3 has 16 residues. V trimming: 2 bases; J trimming: 1 base; junction bases outside the gene matches: 6. CDR3 DNA sequence: TGTGCCAGCAGCTTAAAGACAGGGGTAAGGAACACTGAAGCTTTCTTT. Translating it yields CASSLKTGVRNTEAFF.

This chain joins TRBV11-2 and TRBJ1-5; perhaps TRBD1 as D (5 bases). Trimming pared 5 bases from V and 5 bases from J, leaving 13 bases between. The CDR3 is 14 residues long. Germline loops: CDR1 SGHAT, CDR2 FQNNGV. CDR3 in DNA: TGTGCCAGCAGCGAGAGAGACAGCGATCAGCCCCAGCATTTT. Encoded protein: CASSERDSDQPQHF.

The genes are TRBV5-1 and TRBJ1-2, with 9 nucleotides matching TRBD1. Per germline, CDR1 SGHRS and CDR2 YFSETQ. V shed 0 bases, J shed 3 bases, and the junction held 3 bases outside the gene matches. The CDR3 sequence is 15 residues long. CDR3 DNA: TGCGCCAGCAGCTTGGGGACAGGGGTTGACTATGGCTACACCTTC. Its protein is CASSLGTGVDYGYTF.